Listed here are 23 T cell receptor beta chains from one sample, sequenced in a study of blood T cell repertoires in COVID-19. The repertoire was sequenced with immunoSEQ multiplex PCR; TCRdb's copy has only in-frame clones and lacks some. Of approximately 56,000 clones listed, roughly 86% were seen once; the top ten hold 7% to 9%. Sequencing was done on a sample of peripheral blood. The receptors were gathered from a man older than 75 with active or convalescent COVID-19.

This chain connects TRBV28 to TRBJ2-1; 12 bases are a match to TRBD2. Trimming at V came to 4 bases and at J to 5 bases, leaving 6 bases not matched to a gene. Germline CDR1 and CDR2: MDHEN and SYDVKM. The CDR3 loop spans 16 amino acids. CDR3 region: CASSSTGLAGNNEQFF. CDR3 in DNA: TGTGCCAGCAGTTCCACAGGACTAGCGGGAAACAATGAGCAGTTCTTC.

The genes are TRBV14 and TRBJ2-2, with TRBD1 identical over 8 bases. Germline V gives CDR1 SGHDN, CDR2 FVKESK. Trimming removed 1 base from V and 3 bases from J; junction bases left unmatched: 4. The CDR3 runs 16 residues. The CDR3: CASSQATGADTGELFF. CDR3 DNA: TGTGCCAGCAGCCAAGCGACAGGGGCGGACACCGGGGAGCTGTTTTTT.

The CDR3 sequence: CASTTGQGTDTQYF. The CDR3 region has the DNA TGTGCCAGCACCACCGGACAGGGGACAGATACGCAGTATTTT. J is TRBJ2-3 and V is TRBV28, with 9 bases identical to TRBD1. Germline CDR1 MDHEN, CDR2 SYDVKM. The CDR3 length is 14 residues. The junction had 5 bases not matched to a gene; V was cut back by 7 bases and J by 3 bases. Variable domain in full (rest from reference TRBV28 and TRBJ2-3): DVKVTQSSRYLVKRTGEKVFLECVQDMDHENMFWYRQDPGLGLRLIYFSYDVKMKEKGDIPEGYSVSREKKERFSLILESASTNQTSMYLCASTTGQGTDTQYFGPGTRLTVL.

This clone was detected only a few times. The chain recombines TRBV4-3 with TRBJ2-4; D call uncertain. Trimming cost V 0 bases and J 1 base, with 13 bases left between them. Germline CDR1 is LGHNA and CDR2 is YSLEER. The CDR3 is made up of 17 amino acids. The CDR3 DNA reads TGCGCCAGCAGCCAAGAACCATTGGCCTCGGCCAAAAACATTCAGTACTTC. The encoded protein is CASSQEPLASAKNIQYF.

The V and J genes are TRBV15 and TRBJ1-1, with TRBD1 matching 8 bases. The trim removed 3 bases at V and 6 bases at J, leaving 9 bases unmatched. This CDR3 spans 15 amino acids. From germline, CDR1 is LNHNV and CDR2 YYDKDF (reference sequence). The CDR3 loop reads CATSSPAGGYAEAFF. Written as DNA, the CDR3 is TGTGCCACCAGCAGCCCGGCAGGGGGCTACGCTGAAGCTTTCTTT.

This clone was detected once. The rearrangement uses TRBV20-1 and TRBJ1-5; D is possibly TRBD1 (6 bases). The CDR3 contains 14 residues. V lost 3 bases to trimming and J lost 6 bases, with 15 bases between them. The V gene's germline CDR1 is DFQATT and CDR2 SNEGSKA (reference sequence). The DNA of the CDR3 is TGCAGTGCTAGTACAGGGTTAACTGGTCAGCCCCAGCATTTT. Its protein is CSASTGLTGQPQHF.

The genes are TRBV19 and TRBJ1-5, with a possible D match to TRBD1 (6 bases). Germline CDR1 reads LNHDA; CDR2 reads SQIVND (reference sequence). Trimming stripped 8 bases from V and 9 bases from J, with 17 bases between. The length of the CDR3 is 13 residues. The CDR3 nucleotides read TGTGCCAGTTCGATCGCAGGGGCGCCGCCCCAGCATTTT. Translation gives CASSIAGAPPQHF.

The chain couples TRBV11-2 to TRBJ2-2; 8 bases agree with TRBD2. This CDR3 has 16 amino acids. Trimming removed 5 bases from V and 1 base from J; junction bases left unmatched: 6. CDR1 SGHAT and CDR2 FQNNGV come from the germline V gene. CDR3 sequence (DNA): TGTGCCAGCAGCCTCCTAAGCGGGGGGAACACCGGGGAGCTGTTTTTT. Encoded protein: CASSLLSGGNTGELFF.

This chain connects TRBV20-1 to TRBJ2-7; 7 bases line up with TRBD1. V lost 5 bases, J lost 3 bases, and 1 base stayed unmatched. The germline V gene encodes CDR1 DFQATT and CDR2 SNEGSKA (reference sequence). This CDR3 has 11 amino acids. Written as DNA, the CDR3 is TGCAGTGCTGGGACAGTCTACGAGCAGTACTTC. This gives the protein CSAGTVYEQYF.

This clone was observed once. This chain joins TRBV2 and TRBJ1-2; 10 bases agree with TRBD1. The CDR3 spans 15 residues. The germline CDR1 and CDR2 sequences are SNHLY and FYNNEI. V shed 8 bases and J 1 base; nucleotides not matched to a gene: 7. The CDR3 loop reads CASLTGGGGNYGYTF. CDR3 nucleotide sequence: TGTGCCAGCCTGACAGGGGGCGGAGGTAACTATGGCTACACCTTC.

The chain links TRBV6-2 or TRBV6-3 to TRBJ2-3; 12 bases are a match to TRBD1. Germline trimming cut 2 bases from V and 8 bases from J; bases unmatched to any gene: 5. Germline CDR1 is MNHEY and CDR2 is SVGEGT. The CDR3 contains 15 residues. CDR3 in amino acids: CASSYGGQGAGTQYF. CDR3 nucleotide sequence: TGTGCCAGCAGTTACGGGGGACAGGGGGCGGGTACGCAGTATTTT.

The CDR3 coding sequence is TGCGCCAGCAGTGAGAAGGGGGCCAACAGGGAAAACACTGAAGCTTTCTTT. As protein: CASSEKGANRENTEAFF. J is TRBJ1-1 and V is TRBV10-1, with 7 bases identical to TRBD1. CDR3 length: 17 residues. V lost 2 bases to trimming and J lost 2 bases; unmatched junction nucleotides: 11. Germline V gene data show CDR1 as WNHNN and CDR2 as SYGVQD (reference sequence).

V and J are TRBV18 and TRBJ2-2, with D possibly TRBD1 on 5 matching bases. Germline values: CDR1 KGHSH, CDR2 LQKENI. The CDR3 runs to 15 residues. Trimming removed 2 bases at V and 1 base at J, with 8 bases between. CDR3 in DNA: TGTGCCAGCTCACCATTACAGGAGAACACCGGGGAGCTGTTTTTT. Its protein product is CASSPLQENTGELFF.

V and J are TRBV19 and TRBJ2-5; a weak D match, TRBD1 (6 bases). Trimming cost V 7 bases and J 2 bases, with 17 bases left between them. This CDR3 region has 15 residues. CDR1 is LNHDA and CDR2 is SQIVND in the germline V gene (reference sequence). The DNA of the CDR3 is TGTGCCAGTATGTCATTCGGGCAGGGGCAAGAGACCCAGTACTTC. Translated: CASMSFGQGQETQYF.

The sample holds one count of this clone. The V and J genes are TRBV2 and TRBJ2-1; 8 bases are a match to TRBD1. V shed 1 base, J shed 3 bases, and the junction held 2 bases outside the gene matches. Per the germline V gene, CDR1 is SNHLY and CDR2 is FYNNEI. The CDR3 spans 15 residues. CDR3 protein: CASSEGQGNYNEQFF. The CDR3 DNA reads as TGTGCCAGCAGTGAAGGACAGGGGAACTACAATGAGCAGTTCTTC.

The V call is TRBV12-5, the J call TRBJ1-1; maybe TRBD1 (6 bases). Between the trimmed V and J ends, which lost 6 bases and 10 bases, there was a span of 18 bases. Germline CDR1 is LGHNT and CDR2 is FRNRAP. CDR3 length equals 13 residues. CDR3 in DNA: TGTGCTAGTGGCAGAGAACAGGGCTCTGTAGCTTTCTTT. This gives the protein CASGREQGSVAFF.

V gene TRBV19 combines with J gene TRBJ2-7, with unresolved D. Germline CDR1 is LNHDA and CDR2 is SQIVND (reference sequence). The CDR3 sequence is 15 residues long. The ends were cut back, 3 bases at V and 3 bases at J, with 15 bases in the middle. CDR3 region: CASSILTDPGYEQYF. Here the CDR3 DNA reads TGTGCCAGTAGTATTCTAACAGACCCAGGCTACGAGCAGTACTTC.

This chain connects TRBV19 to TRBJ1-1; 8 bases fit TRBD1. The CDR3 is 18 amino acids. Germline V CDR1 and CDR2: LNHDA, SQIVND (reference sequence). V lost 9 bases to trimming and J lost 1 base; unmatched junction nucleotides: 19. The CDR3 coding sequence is TGTGCCAGCCACCCTTGGACAGGGAACCGTGGTGGGAACACTGAAGCTTTCTTT. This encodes CASHPWTGNRGGNTEAFF.

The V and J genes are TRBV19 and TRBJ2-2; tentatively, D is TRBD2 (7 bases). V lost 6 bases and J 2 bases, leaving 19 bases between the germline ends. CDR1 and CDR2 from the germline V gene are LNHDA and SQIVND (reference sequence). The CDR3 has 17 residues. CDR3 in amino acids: CASRGLWGGGNTGELFF. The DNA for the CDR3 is TGTGCCAGTAGGGGCTTATGGGGGGGCGGAAACACCGGGGAGCTGTTTTTT.

CDR3 residues: CASSQVIGLGSNQPQHF. In DNA form, the CDR3 reads TGCGCCAGCAGCCAAGTTATAGGTCTCGGGAGCAATCAGCCCCAGCATTTT. The rearrangement joins TRBV4-1 to TRBJ1-5; unclear D gene. Per the germline V gene, CDR1 is MGHRA and CDR2 is YSYEKL. V was pared by 1 base and J by 1 base, with 14 bases between. This CDR3 has 17 amino acids.

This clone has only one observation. CDR3 loop: CASSPGQGGSQPQHF. The CDR3 nucleotides are TGTGCCAGCTCACCGGGACAGGGGGGGAGTCAGCCCCAGCATTTT. J is TRBJ1-5 and V is TRBV18; 11 nucleotides line up with TRBD1. CDR3 length equals 15 residues. J gave up 6 bases and V 3 bases, and 4 bases lay outside the gene matches. CDR1 and CDR2 from the germline V gene are KGHSH and LQKENI.

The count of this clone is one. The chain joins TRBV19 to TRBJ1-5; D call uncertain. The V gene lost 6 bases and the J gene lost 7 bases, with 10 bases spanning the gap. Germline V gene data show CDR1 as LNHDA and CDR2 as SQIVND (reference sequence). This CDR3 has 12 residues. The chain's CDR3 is CASSPERQPQHF. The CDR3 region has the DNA TGTGCCAGTAGCCCTGAGAGACAGCCCCAGCATTTT.

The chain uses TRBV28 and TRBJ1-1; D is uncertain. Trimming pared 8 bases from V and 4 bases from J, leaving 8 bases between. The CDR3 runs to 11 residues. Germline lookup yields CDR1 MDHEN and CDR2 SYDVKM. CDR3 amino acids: CASRGFTEAFF. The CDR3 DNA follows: TGTGCCAGCCGGGGTTTCACTGAAGCTTTCTTT.